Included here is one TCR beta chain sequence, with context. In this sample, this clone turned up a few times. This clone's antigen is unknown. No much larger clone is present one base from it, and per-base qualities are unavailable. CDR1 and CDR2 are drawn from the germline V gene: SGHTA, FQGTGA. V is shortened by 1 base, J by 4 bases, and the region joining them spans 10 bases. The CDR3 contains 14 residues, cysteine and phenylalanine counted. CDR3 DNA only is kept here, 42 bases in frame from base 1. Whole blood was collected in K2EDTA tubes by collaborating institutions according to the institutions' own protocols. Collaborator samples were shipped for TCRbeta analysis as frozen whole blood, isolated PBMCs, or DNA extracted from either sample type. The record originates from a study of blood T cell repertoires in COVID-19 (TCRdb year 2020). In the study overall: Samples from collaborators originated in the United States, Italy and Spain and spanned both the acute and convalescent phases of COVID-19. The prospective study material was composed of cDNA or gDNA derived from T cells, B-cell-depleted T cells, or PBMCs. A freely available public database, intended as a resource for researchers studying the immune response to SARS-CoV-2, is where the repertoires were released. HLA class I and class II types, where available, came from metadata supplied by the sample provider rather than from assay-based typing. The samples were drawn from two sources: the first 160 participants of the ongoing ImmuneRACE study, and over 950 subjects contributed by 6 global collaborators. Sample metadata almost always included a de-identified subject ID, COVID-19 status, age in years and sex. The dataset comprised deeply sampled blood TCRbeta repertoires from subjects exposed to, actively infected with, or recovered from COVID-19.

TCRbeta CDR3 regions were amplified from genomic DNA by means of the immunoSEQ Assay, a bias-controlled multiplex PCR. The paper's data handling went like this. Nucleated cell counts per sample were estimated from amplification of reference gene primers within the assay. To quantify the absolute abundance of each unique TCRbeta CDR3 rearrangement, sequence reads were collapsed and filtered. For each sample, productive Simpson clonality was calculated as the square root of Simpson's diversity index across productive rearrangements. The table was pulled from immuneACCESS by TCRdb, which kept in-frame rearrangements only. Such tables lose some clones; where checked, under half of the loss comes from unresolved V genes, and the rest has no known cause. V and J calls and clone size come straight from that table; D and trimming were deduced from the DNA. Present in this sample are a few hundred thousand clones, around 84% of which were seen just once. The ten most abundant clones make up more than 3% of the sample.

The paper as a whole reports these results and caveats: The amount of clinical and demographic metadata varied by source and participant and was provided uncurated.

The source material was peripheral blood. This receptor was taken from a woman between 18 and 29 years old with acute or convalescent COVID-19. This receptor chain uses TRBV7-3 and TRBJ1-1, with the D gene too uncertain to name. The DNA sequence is TGTGCCAGCAGCTTAAATGGTCCGGGCACTGAAGCTTTCTTT. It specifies CASSLNGPGTEAFF.